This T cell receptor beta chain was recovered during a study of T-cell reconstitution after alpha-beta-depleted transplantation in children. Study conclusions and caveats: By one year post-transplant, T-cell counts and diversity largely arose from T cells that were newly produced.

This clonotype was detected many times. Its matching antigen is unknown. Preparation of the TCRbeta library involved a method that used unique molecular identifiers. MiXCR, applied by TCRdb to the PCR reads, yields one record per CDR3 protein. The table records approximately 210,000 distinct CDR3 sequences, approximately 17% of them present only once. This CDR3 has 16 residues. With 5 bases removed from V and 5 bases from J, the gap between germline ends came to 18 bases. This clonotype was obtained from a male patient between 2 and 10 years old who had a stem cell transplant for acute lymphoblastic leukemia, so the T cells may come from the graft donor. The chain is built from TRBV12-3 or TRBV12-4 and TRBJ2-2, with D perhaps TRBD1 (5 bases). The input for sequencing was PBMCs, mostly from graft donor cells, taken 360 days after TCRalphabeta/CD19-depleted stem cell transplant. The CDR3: CASSPESQGKTGELFF. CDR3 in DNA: TGTGCCAGCAGTCCAGAGTCCCAGGGAAAAACCGGGGAGCTGTTTTTT.